This T cell receptor beta chain was found in a study of T cells after yellow fever vaccination. Broader study findings: Contaminants from the bulk population, in the form of abundant clonotypes, could be found in FACS-sorted repertoires. Primary-vaccination clones mostly resurfaced post-booster (roughly 97% CD4, about 87% CD8).

This clonotype was observed a single time. What it binds is not known. At one end, the junction sequence differs from germline, possibly due to a read error. Synthesis of TCR cDNA relied on 5'RACE template switching, which attached a universal primer site and UMIs. TCRdb independently ran MiXCR on the 5' RACE reads; one entry per CDR3 protein. Here the sample spans approximately 610,000 distinct CDR3 sequences, around 16% being singletons. The CDR3 is 15 residues long. Germline CDR1 SSHAT, CDR2 FNYEAQ (reference sequence). Material: PBMCs, obtained more than 4 days after the first yellow fever vaccination. The TCR was taken from a man between 18 and 29 years old who received the YFV17D yellow fever vaccine. The chain is built from TRBV7-7 and TRBJ2-3; 9 nucleotides align to TRBD1. The CDR3 loop reads CASSLQGAPTDTEHF. The CDR3 DNA reads TGTGCTAGCAGCCTACAGGGGGCCCCCACAGATACGGAGCATTTT. The whole variable domain, filled in from reference TRBV7-7 and TRBJ2-3, reads GAGVSQSPRYKVTKRGQDVTLRCDPISSHATLYWYQQALGQGPEFLTYFNYEAQPDKSGLPSDRFSAERPEGSISTLTIQRTEQRDSAMYRCASSLQGAPTDTEHFGPGTRLTVL.